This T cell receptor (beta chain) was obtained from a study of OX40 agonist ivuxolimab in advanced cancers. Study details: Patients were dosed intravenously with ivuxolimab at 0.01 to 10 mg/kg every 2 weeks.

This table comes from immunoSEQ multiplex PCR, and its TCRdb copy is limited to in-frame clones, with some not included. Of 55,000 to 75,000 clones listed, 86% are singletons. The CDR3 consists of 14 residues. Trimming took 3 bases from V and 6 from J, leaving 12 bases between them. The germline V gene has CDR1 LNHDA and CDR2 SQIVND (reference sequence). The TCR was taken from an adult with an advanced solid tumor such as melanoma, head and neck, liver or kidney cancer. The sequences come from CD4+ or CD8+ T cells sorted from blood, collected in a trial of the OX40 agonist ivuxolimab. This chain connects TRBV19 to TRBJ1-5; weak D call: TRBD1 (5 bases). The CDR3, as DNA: TGTGCCAGTAGTATCGGGGGGTTTGGTCAGCCCCAGCATTTT. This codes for CASSIGGFGQPQHF.